This TCR beta chain originates from a study of T cell responses to AZD1222 COVID-19 vaccine. The repertoire was sequenced with immunoSEQ multiplex PCR; TCRdb's copy has only in-frame clones and lacks some. This table holds about 72,000 clones, 80% to 90% found once. This clone came up once. This specimen was peripheral blood, taken 28 days after the second AZD1222 dose. The clonotype was recovered from an adult who received the AZD1222 COVID-19 vaccine.

CDR3 in amino acids: CASSDRAGEATGELFF. DNA for the CDR3: TGTGCCAGCAGTGATCGAGCGGGAGAGGCCACCGGGGAGCTGTTTTTT. V usage is TRBV2 and J usage is TRBJ2-2, with TRBD2 matching over 8 bases. The CDR3 runs 16 residues. The V gene end was trimmed by 3 bases and the J gene end by 4 bases; junction bases not matched to a gene: 7. Germline CDR1 is SNHLY and CDR2 is FYNNEI.